These 29 T cell receptor beta chains were sequenced from one sample in a study of beta chain features in type 1 diabetes. Study findings and constraints: Among all four CD4+ subsets, Type 1 diabetes patients had TCRB CDR3s that were moderately but significantly shorter.

For these receptors, no antigen is known. Sequencing targeted expressed TCRB transcripts, as all isolated RNA had been reverse transcribed. Assay: immunoSEQ multiplex PCR; the TCRdb copy retains only in-frame clones and omits some. The sample lists 300,000 or so clones, around an eighth occurring once. Sequenced input: naive CD4+ T cells from blood. All receptors derive from a young man with type 1 diabetes.

This clone occurred a few times. The chain joins TRBV4-2 to TRBJ1-5; 7 positions match TRBD1. The CDR3 totals 15 residues. Trimming at V came to 0 bases and at J to 4 bases, leaving 3 bases not matched to a gene. CDR1 is LGHNA, CDR2 YNFKEQ, per germline. The CDR3 sequence is CASSQDEGANQPQHF. Written as DNA, the CDR3 is TGTGCCAGCAGCCAAGATGAGGGGGCTAATCAGCCCCAGCATTTT.

V and J are TRBV4-3 and TRBJ1-2; possibly TRBD1 for D (5 bases). This CDR3 region has 14 residues. V dropped 0 bases and J dropped 4 bases, with 9 bases sitting between them. Germline V CDR1 and CDR2: LGHNA, YSLEER. The DNA for the CDR3 is TGCGCCAGCAGCCAAGATCAGGGCACCTATGGCTACACCTTC. It translates to CASSQDQGTYGYTF.

This clone was picked up a small number of times. The chain joins TRBV5-4 to TRBJ1-2, with 8 bases aligning to TRBD1. V was pared by 1 base and J by 2 bases, with 4 bases of the junction left unmatched. Germline V gene data show CDR1 as SGHNT and CDR2 as YYREEE (reference sequence). The CDR3 runs to 15 residues. The CDR3 nucleotides are TGTGCCAGCAGCTTGAGGACAGGGAAGAACTATGGCTACACCTTC. Translated, it gives CASSLRTGKNYGYTF.

V gene TRBV28 combines with J gene TRBJ2-7; 8 bases fit TRBD1. Germline values: CDR1 MDHEN, CDR2 SYDVKM. Trimming cost V 5 bases and J 2 bases; bases outside gene matches: 11. This CDR3 contains 16 residues. The CDR3 loop is CASSPTWTGSPYEQYF. Here the CDR3 DNA reads TGTGCCAGCAGTCCAACGTGGACAGGGTCACCCTACGAGCAGTACTTC. Variable domain in full (rest from reference TRBV28 and TRBJ2-7): DVKVTQSSRYLVKRTGEKVFLECVQDMDHENMFWYRQDPGLGLRLIYFSYDVKMKEKGDIPEGYSVSREKKERFSLILESASTNQTSMYLCASSPTWTGSPYEQYFGPGTRLTVT.

The V call is TRBV30, the J call TRBJ2-5, with 7 positions matching TRBD1. The CDR3 is made up of 13 amino acids. The germline V gene has CDR1 GTSNPN and CDR2 SVGIG (reference sequence). Trimming at V came to 5 bases and at J to 1 base, leaving 4 bases not matched to a gene. DNA of the CDR3: TGTGCCTGGGGGGGACAGAGCCAAGAGACCCAGTACTTC. It yields the protein CAWGGQSQETQYF.

This clone was observed a handful of times. This chain uses TRBV5-1 with TRBJ2-7; 7 bases agree with TRBD2. The ends lost 0 bases at V and 4 bases at J; junction bases unmatched: 10. From germline, CDR1 is SGHRS and CDR2 YFSETQ. The CDR3 loop spans 16 amino acids. The CDR3 here is CASSLVSSGKGYEQYF. For the CDR3, the DNA is TGCGCCAGCAGCTTGGTGTCAAGCGGGAAGGGTTACGAGCAGTACTTC. Drawing the rest from reference TRBV5-1 and TRBJ2-7, the complete variable domain is KAGVTQTPRYLIKTRGQQVTLSCSPISGHRSVSWYQQTPGQGLQFLFEYFSETQRNKGNFPGRFSGRQFSNSRSEMNVSTLELGDSALYLCASSLVSSGKGYEQYFGPGTRLTVT.

This chain connects TRBV28 to TRBJ2-7; no firm D call. Germline values: CDR1 MDHEN, CDR2 SYDVKM. The CDR3 is made up of 12 amino acids. Trimming took off 3 bases at V and 3 bases at J, with 6 bases between the two ends. The CDR3 is CASSFGHYEQYF. In DNA, the CDR3 is TGTGCCAGCAGTTTTGGCCACTACGAGCAGTACTTC.

This clone turned up a few times. Other DNA sequences within the sample encode an identical CDR3. The V and J genes are TRBV6-5 and TRBJ2-7, with TRBD1 as a possible D gene (6 bases). Germline V gene sequence: CDR1 MNHEY, CDR2 SVGAGI. Trimming cost V 6 bases and J 1 base, with 7 bases left between them. The CDR3 runs 12 residues. CDR3 region: CASRQGSYEQYF. The CDR3 nucleotides are TGTGCCAGCAGACAGGGTTCCTACGAGCAGTACTTC.

This clone was observed a handful of times. CDR3 DNA sequence: TGTGCCAGCAGTTTAGTAGACAGACCCTACGAGCAGTACTTC. Translated, it gives CASSLVDRPYEQYF. The J gene is TRBJ2-7, the V gene TRBV27; perhaps TRBD1 as D (5 bases). The CDR3 sequence is 14 residues long. V gave up 2 bases and J gave up 2 bases, with 10 bases separating them. Germline values: CDR1 MNHEY, CDR2 SMNVEV (reference sequence).

The V and J genes are TRBV28 and TRBJ2-7, with 7 bases aligning to TRBD1. CDR3 length: 15 amino acids. Germline CDR1 is MDHEN and CDR2 is SYDVKM. J gave up 2 bases and V 5 bases, and 9 bases lay outside the gene matches. CDR3 sequence (DNA): TGTGCCAGCAGTCCAGGGGGAAGCTACACCTACGAGCAGTACTTC. It specifies CASSPGGSYTYEQYF.

A few counts support this clone. This chain links TRBV19 with TRBJ2-7, with TRBD2 identical over 7 bases. CDR3 length: 15 amino acids. The junction had 8 bases not matched to a gene; V was cut back by 3 bases and J by 3 bases. Germline lookup yields CDR1 LNHDA and CDR2 SQIVND (reference sequence). The CDR3 nucleotides read TGTGCCAGTAGTATGTCGAGTAGCGGGTACTACGAGCAGTACTTC. Encoded protein: CASSMSSSGYYEQYF.

CDR3 residues: CASSLARENQPQHF. DNA of the CDR3: TGTGCCAGCAGCTTAGCTCGGGAGAATCAGCCCCAGCATTTT. The chain employs TRBV7-9 and TRBJ1-5; D gene uncertain. The CDR3 sequence is 14 residues long. The germline V and J ends were trimmed by 0 bases and 4 bases, with 7 bases remaining between them. The germline CDR1 and CDR2 sequences are SEHNR and FQNEAQ (reference sequence).

This clone was detected only a few times. The chain couples TRBV18 to TRBJ2-1; no firm D call. CDR1 KGHSH and CDR2 LQKENI come from the germline V gene. V lost 3 bases and J 6 bases, leaving 15 bases between the germline ends. CDR3 size: 15 residues. In DNA form, the CDR3 reads TGTGCCAGCTCACCTACGATAACCCCACTCAATGAGCAGTTCTTC. This gives the protein CASSPTITPLNEQFF.

The V and J genes are TRBV2 and TRBJ2-6; weak D call: TRBD2 (5 bases). Germline CDR1 is SNHLY and CDR2 is FYNNEI. With 10 bases removed from V and 4 bases from J, the gap between germline ends came to 11 bases. The CDR3 is 13 amino acids. CDR3 amino acids: CATGVPGANVLTF. As DNA, the CDR3 is TGTGCCACCGGGGTGCCCGGGGCCAACGTCCTGACTTTC.

In its sample, this clone was seen a few times. The V gene is TRBV15, the J gene TRBJ2-7; 11 positions match TRBD1. From germline, CDR1 is LNHNV and CDR2 YYDKDF (reference sequence). Trimming cost V 1 base and J 5 bases; bases outside gene matches: 7. The CDR3 sequence is 16 residues long. The CDR3 reads CATSRAPGQGGHEQYF. The CDR3, as DNA: TGTGCCACCAGCAGAGCACCGGGACAGGGGGGACACGAGCAGTACTTC.

This clone turned up a few times. This chain's CDR3 is CASSYGGYSYEQYF. The CDR3 nucleotides read TGTGCCAGCAGTTACGGGGGCTACTCCTACGAGCAGTACTTC. The chain employs TRBV6-5 and TRBJ2-7; weak D call: TRBD1 (6 bases). Germline V CDR1 and CDR2: MNHEY, SVGAGI. This CDR3 has 14 residues. V lost 2 bases and J 0 bases, leaving 8 bases between the germline ends.

This rearrangement joins TRBV29-1 to TRBJ2-1; maybe TRBD2 (5 bases). Germline values: CDR1 SQVTM, CDR2 ANQGSEA. This CDR3 has 15 residues. V was shortened by 4 bases and J by 0 bases, with 13 bases between the two germline ends. In nucleotides, the CDR3 is TGCAGCGTTGTTAGGACTGGAAGCTCCTACAATGAGCAGTTCTTC. Amino acids: CSVVRTGSSYNEQFF.

This clone was picked up a small number of times. The chain recombines TRBV4-2 with TRBJ2-5; 12 bases align to TRBD2. V lost 7 bases and J lost 4; bases outside the gene matches: 16. The length of the CDR3 is 18 residues. Germline V gene lookup returns CDR1 LGHNA and CDR2 YNFKEQ. The CDR3 DNA sequence: TGTGCCAGCACCCCCGGGGCTAGCGGGAGGGCTACCGGAGAGACCCAGTACTTC. Protein: CASTPGASGRATGETQYF.

The V call is TRBV2, the J call TRBJ2-2; a possible D gene is TRBD2 (5 bases). The V and J ends lost 10 bases and 2 bases respectively, with 17 bases between them. The CDR3 spans 15 residues. Germline-derived CDR1 and CDR2 are SNHLY and FYNNEI. The CDR3, as DNA: TGTGCCACTCTTCGGGCTAGCAGAAACACCGGGGAGCTGTTTTTT. Translating it yields CATLRASRNTGELFF.

This clone was observed a few times. The V gene is TRBV5-6, the J gene TRBJ1-5; 10 bases are a match to TRBD1. The V and J ends lost 3 bases and 7 bases, in that order; junction bases with no gene match: 10. Germline V gives CDR1 SGHDT, CDR2 YYEEEE. CDR3 length: 16 amino acids. The CDR3 loop is CASSSRQGAVFQPQHF. CDR3 in DNA: TGTGCCAGCAGCTCTCGACAGGGGGCGGTTTTCCAGCCCCAGCATTTT.

This clone was detected only a few times. The chain employs TRBV5-1 and TRBJ2-1; tentative D call: TRBD2 (5 bases). CDR1 and CDR2 (germline): SGHRS, YFSETQ. The germline V and J ends were trimmed by 1 base and 0 bases, with 8 bases remaining between them. The CDR3 extends over 15 amino acids. In DNA form, the CDR3 reads TGCGCCAGCAGCTTGTTGGGAGACTCCTACAATGAGCAGTTCTTC. Translation gives CASSLLGDSYNEQFF.

The chain joins TRBV27 to TRBJ2-7; D is ambiguous. Trimming cost V 3 bases and J 2 bases, with 8 bases left between them. The CDR3 loop spans 13 amino acids. The germline CDR1 and CDR2 sequences are MNHEY and SMNVEV (reference sequence). CDR3: CASSFRDTYEQYF. The CDR3 DNA follows: TGTGCCAGCAGTTTCCGCGACACCTACGAGCAGTACTTC.

The chain is built from TRBV5-4 and TRBJ2-7; 10 positions match TRBD1. Trimming removed 5 bases from V and 6 bases from J; junction bases left unmatched: 8. The CDR3 contains 14 residues. The V gene's germline CDR1 is SGHNT and CDR2 YYREEE (reference sequence). CDR3 DNA: TGTGCCAGCAGGTCCGGGACAGGGGTTCGCGAGCAGTACTTC. Translating gives CASRSGTGVREQYF.

The chain links TRBV14 to TRBJ2-1; D may be TRBD1 (5 bases). CDR1 is SGHDN, CDR2 FVKESK, per germline. This CDR3 region has 14 residues. V lost 4 bases and J 4 bases, leaving 11 bases between the germline ends. DNA for the CDR3: TGTGCCAGCAGCCCCAGGGATGGATACAATGAGCAGTTCTTC. Translated: CASSPRDGYNEQFF. Full variable domain (rest looked up from reference TRBV14 and TRBJ2-1): EAGVTQFPSHSVIEKGQTVTLRCDPISGHDNLYWYRRVMGKEIKFLLHFVKESKQDESGMPNNRFLAERTGGTYSTLKVQPAELEDSGVYFCASSPRDGYNEQFFGPGTRLTVL.

This clone was observed a handful of times. The chain joins TRBV5-1 to TRBJ2-1, with TRBD2 matching 9 bases. Germline V gene lookup returns CDR1 SGHRS and CDR2 YFSETQ. The CDR3 consists of 22 residues. Trimming at V came to 5 bases and at J to 7 bases, leaving 31 bases not matched to a gene. CDR3 coding DNA: TGCGCCAGCAGTTGTCCCGGGACTAGCCGTGAATGCGTGGCCTCTCCTGGGAATGAGCAGTTCTTC. Protein: CASSCPGTSRECVASPGNEQFF. Filled out from reference TRBV5-1 and TRBJ2-1, the complete variable domain reads KAGVTQTPRYLIKTRGQQVTLSCSPISGHRSVSWYQQTPGQGLQFLFEYFSETQRNKGNFPGRFSGRQFSNSRSEMNVSTLELGDSALYLCASSCPGTSRECVASPGNEQFFGPGTRLTVL.

Only a few counts were recorded for this clone. The V call is TRBV29-1, the J call TRBJ1-2, with 7 bases matching TRBD1. Germline V gene data show CDR1 as SQVTM and CDR2 as ANQGSEA. The CDR3 runs to 13 residues. The trim removed 0 bases at V and 10 bases at J, leaving 8 bases unmatched. CDR3 in DNA: TGCAGCGTTGAAGAGGAGGGGGCATACAACTACACCTTC. This translates into CSVEEEGAYNYTF.

The rearrangement uses TRBV27 and TRBJ1-1; 11 bases fit TRBD1. The length of the CDR3 is 14 residues. CDR1 is MNHEY, CDR2 SMNVEV, per germline (reference sequence). The V and J ends lost 5 bases and 4 bases, in that order; junction bases with no gene match: 3. CDR3 nucleotide sequence: TGTGCCAGCAGTCCCGGGACAGGGGGCACTGAAGCTTTCTTT. Its translation: CASSPGTGGTEAFF.

The V call is TRBV28, the J call TRBJ2-7; the match to TRBD1 covers 7 bases. The length of the CDR3 is 15 residues. The J segment lost 1 base and the V segment lost 4 bases, leaving 7 bases of the junction unmatched. Germline V CDR1 and CDR2: MDHEN, SYDVKM. This CDR3 reads CASSSAGGNSYEQYF. Written as DNA, the CDR3 is TGTGCCAGCAGTTCCGCAGGGGGAAATTCCTACGAGCAGTACTTC.

This rearrangement joins TRBV2 to TRBJ2-1; D is undetermined. V shed 2 bases and J shed 9 bases, with 8 bases lying between them. This CDR3 spans 12 amino acids. Germline loops: CDR1 SNHLY, CDR2 FYNNEI. The CDR3 region has the DNA TGTGCCAGCAGTGAAATGGGCGTTGAGCAGTTCTTC. Encoded protein: CASSEMGVEQFF.